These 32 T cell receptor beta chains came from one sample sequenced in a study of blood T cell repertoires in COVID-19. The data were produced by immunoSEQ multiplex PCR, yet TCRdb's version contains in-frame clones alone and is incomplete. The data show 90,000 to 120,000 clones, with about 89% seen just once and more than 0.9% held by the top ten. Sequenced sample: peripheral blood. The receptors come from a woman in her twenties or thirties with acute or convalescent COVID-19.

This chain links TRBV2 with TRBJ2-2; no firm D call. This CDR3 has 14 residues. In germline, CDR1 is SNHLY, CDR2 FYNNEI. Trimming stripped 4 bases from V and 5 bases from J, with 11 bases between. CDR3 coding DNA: TGTGCCAGCAGTGGGGCCAGGCAAACCGGGGAGCTGTTTTTT. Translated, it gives CASSGARQTGELFF.

The CDR3 is CASSFYREMSYEQYF. The CDR3 bases are TGTGCCAGCAGCTTTTACAGGGAAATGTCCTACGAGCAGTACTTC. This chain uses TRBV11-2 with TRBJ2-7; TRBD1 is a possible D gene (6 bases). V lost 3 bases to trimming and J lost 1 base, with 13 bases between them. This CDR3 is 15 amino acids long. Looked up from germline, CDR1 is SGHAT and CDR2 is FQNNGV. The full variable domain, rest sourced from reference TRBV11-2 and TRBJ2-7, is EAGVAQSPRYKIIEKRQSVAFWCNPISGHATLYWYQQILGQGPKLLIQFQNNGVVDDSQLPKDRFSAERLKGVDSTLKIQPAKLEDSAVYLCASSFYREMSYEQYFGPGTRLTVT.

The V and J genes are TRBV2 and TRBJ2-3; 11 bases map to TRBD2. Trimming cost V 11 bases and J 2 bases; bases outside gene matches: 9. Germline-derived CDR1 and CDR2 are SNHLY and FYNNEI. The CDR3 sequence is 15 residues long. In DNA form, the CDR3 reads TGTGCCGGGGGGAGACTAGCGGGATCCACAGATACGCAGTATTTT. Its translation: CAGGRLAGSTDTQYF.

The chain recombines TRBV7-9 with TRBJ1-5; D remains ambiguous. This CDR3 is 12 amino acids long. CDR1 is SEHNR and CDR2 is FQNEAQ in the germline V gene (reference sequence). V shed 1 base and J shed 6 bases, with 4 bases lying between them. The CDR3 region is CASSLGLQPQHF. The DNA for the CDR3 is TGTGCCAGCAGCTTAGGGCTTCAGCCCCAGCATTTT.

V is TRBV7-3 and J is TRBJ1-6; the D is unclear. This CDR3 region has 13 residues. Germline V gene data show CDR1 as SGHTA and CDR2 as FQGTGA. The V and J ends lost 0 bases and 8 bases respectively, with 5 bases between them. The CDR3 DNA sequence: TGTGCCAGCAGCTTAACAGCTGATTCACCCCTCCACTTT. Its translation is CASSLTADSPLHF.

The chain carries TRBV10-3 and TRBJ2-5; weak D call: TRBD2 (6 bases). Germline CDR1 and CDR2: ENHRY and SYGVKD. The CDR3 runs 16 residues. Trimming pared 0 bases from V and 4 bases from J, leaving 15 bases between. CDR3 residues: CAISESMEGGIETQYF. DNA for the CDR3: TGTGCCATCAGTGAGTCGATGGAGGGAGGAATAGAGACCCAGTACTTC.

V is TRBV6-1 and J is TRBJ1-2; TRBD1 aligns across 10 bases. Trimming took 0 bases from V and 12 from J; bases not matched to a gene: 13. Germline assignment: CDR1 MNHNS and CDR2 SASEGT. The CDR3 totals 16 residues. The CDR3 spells CASSEALAWTGGMDTF. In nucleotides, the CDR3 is TGTGCCAGCAGTGAAGCGCTCGCGTGGACAGGGGGGATGGACACCTTC.

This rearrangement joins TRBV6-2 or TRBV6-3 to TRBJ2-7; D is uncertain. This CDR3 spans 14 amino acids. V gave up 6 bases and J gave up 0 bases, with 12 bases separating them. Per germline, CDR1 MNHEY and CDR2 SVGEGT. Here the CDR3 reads CASRPVPSSYEQYF. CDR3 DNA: TGTGCCAGCAGACCTGTTCCCAGCTCCTACGAGCAGTACTTC.

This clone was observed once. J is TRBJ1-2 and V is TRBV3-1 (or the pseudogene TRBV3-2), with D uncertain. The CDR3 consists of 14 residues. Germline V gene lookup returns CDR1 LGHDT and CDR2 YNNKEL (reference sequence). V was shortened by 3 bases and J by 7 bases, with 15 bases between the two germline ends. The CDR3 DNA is TGTGCCAGCAGCCAGTCAGGAGGGCGCGGTGGCTACACCTTC. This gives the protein CASSQSGGRGGYTF.

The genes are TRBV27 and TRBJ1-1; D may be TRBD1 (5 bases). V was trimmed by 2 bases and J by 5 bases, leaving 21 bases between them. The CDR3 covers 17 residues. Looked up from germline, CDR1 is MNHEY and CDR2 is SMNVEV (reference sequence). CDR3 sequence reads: CASSLPPGLGRGTEAFF. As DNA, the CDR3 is TGTGCCAGCAGTTTACCTCCGGGTTTGGGTAGGGGTACTGAAGCTTTCTTT.

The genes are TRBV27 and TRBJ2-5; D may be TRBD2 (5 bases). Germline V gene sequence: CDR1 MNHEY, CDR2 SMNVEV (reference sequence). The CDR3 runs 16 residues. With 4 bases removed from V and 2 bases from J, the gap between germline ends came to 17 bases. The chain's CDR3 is CASSSVGLAKQETQYF. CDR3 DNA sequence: TGTGCCAGCAGTTCCGTAGGACTGGCAAAACAAGAGACCCAGTACTTC.

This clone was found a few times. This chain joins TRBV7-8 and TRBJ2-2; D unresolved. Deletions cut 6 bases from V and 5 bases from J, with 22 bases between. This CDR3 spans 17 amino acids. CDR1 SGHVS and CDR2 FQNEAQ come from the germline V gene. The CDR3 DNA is TGTGCCAGCAGTCCCCCGCGTAGAAGCGAGCGTACCGGGGAGCTGTTTTTT. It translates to CASSPPRRSERTGELFF.

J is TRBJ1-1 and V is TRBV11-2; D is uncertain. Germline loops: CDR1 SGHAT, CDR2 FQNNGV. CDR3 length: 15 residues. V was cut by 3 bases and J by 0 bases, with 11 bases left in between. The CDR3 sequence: CASSLNSYMNTEAFF. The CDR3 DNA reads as TGTGCCAGCAGCTTGAACAGCTATATGAACACTGAAGCTTTCTTT.

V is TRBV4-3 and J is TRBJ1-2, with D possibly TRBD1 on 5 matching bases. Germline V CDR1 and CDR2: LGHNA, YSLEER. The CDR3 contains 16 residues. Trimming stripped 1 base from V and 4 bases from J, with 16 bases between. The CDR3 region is CASSQGHGTGVYGYTF. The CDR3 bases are TGCGCCAGCAGCCAAGGGCATGGAACAGGCGTCTATGGCTACACCTTC.

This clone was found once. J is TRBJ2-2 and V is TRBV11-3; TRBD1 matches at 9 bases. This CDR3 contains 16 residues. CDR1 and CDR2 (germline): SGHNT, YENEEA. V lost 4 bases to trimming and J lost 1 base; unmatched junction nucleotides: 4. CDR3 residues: CASSWGQGGNTGELFF. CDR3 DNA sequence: TGTGCCAGCAGCTGGGGACAGGGTGGGAACACCGGGGAGCTGTTTTTT.

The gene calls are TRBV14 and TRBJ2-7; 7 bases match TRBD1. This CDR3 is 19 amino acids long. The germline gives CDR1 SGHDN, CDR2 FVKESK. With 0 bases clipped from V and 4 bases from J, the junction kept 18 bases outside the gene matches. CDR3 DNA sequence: TGTGCCAGCAGCCAAGAAGCCCGACAGGGTGCAGGGTCCCCTTACGAGCAGTACTTC. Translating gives CASSQEARQGAGSPYEQYF.

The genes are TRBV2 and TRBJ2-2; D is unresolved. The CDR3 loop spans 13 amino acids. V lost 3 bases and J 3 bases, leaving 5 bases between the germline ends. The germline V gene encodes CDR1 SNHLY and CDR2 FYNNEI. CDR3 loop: CASSDWHTGELFF. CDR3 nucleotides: TGTGCCAGCAGTGACTGGCACACCGGGGAGCTGTTTTTT.

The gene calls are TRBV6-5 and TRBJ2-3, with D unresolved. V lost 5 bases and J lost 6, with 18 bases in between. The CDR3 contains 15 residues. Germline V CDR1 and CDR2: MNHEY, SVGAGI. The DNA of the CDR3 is TGTGCCAGCAGTCCGCACGACTCCCCCGGCGATACGCAGTATTTT. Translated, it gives CASSPHDSPGDTQYF.

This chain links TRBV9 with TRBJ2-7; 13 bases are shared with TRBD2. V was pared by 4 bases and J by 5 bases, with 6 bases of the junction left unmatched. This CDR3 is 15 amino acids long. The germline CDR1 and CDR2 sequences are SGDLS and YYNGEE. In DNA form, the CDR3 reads TGTGCCAGCAGCCCCAGGACTAGCGGGGGTGACGAGCAGTACTTC. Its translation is CASSPRTSGGDEQYF.

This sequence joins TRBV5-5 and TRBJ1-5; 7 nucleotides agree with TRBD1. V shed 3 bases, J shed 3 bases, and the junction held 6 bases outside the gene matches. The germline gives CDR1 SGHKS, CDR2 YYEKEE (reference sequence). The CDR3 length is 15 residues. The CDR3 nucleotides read TGTGCCAGCAGCTCTGACAGGGTCTTCAATCAGCCCCAGCATTTT. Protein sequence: CASSSDRVFNQPQHF.

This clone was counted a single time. CDR3 loop: CASSLVSSGELFF. CDR3 nucleotide sequence: TGTGCCAGCAGCTTGGTGTCGTCCGGGGAGCTGTTTTTT. The V and J genes are TRBV5-6 and TRBJ2-2, with unresolved D. Trimming left V 0 bases short and J 6 bases short, with 6 bases between. The germline gives CDR1 SGHDT, CDR2 YYEEEE. The CDR3 length is 13 residues.

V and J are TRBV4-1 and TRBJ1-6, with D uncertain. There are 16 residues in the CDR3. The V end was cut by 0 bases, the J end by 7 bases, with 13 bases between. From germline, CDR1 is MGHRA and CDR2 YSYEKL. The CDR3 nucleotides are TGCGCCAGCAGCCAAGAATCGTCGGTCCCAAATTCACCCCTCCACTTT. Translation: CASSQESSVPNSPLHF.

In nucleotides, the CDR3 is TGCAGCGTTGAGATCGGGGGAAGCAATCAGCCCCAGCATTTT. As protein: CSVEIGGSNQPQHF. The genes are TRBV29-1 and TRBJ1-5; a possible D gene is TRBD1 (5 bases). Trimming took off 3 bases at V and 1 base at J, with 10 bases between the two ends. Germline CDR1 and CDR2: SQVTM and ANQGSEA. The CDR3 covers 14 residues.

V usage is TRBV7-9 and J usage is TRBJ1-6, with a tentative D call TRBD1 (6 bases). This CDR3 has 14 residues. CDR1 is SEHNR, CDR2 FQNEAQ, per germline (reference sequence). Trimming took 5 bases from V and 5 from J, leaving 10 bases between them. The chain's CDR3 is CASSQGQDNSPLHF. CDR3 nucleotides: TGTGCCAGCAGCCAGGGACAAGATAATTCACCCCTCCACTTT.

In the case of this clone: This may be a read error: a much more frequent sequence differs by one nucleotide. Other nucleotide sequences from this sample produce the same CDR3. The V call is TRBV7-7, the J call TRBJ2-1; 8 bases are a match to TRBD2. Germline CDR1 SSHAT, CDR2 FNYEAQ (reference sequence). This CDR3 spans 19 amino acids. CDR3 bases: TGTGCTAGCAGCTTAGGGGTGATGTTGGCGGGAGGTCGGCACAATGAGCAGTTCTTC. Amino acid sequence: CASSLGVMLAGGRHNEQFF.

CDR3 DNA sequence: TGTGCCTGGAGTAGACTAGCGGGAGGGTACACAGATACGCAGTATTTT. As protein: CAWSRLAGGYTDTQYF. The chain links TRBV30 to TRBJ2-3, with TRBD2 identical over 14 bases. Germline trimming cut 2 bases from V and 2 bases from J; bases unmatched to any gene: 3. There are 16 residues in the CDR3. Germline V lookup: CDR1 GTSNPN, CDR2 SVGIG (reference sequence). Full variable domain (rest looked up from reference TRBV30 and TRBJ2-3): SQTIHQWPATLVQPVGSPLSLECTVEGTSNPNLYWYRQAAGRGLQLLFYSVGIGQISSEVPQNLSASRPQDRQFILSSKKLLLSDSGFYLCAWSRLAGGYTDTQYFGPGTRLTVL.

CDR3 region: CASSLGDGGGTDTQYF. The CDR3, as DNA: TGCGCCAGCAGCTTGGGTGATGGCGGGGGCACAGATACGCAGTATTTT. V gene TRBV5-1 combines with J gene TRBJ2-3; D is possibly TRBD2 (6 bases). The CDR3 spans 16 residues. V was cut by 0 bases and J by 1 base, with 12 bases left in between. The V gene's germline CDR1 is SGHRS and CDR2 YFSETQ.

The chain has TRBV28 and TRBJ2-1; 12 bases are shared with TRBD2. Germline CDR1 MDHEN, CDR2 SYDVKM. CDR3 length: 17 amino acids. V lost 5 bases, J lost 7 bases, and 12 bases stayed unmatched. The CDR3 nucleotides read TGTGCCAGCAGTAACGGACTAGCGGGACCAACTGTGAATGAGCAGTTCTTC. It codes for CASSNGLAGPTVNEQFF.

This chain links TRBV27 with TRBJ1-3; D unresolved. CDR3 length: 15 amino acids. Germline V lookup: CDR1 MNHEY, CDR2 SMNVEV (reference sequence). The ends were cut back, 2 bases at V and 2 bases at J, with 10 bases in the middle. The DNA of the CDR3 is TGTGCCAGCAGTTTAAGTCGGGAGGCTGGAAACACCATATATTTT. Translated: CASSLSREAGNTIYF.

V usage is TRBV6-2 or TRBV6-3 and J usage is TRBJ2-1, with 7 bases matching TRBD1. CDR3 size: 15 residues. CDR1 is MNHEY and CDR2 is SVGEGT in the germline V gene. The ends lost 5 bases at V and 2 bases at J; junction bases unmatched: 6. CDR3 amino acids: CASSLDRAAYNEQFF. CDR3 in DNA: TGTGCCAGCAGTCTTGACAGGGCTGCCTACAATGAGCAGTTCTTC.

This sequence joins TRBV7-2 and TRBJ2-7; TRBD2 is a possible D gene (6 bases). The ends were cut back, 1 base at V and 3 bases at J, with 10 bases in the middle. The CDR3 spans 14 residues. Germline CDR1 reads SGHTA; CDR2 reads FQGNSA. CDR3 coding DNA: TGTGCCAGCAGCTTAGACGGGGGATACTACGAGCAGTACTTC. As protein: CASSLDGGYYEQYF. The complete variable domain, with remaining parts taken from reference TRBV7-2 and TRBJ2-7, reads GAGVSQSPSNKVTEKGKDVELRCDPISGHTALYWYRQSLGQGLEFLIYFQGNSAPDKSGLPSDRFSAERTGGSVSTLTIQRTQQEDSAVYLCASSLDGGYYEQYFGPGTRLTVT.

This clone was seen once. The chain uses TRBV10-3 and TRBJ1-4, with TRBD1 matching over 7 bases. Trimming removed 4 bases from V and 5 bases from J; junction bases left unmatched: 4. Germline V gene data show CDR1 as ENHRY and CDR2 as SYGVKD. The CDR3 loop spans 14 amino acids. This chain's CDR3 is CAISGGTENEKLFF. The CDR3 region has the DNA TGTGCCATCAGTGGGGGGACAGAGAATGAAAAACTGTTTTTT.